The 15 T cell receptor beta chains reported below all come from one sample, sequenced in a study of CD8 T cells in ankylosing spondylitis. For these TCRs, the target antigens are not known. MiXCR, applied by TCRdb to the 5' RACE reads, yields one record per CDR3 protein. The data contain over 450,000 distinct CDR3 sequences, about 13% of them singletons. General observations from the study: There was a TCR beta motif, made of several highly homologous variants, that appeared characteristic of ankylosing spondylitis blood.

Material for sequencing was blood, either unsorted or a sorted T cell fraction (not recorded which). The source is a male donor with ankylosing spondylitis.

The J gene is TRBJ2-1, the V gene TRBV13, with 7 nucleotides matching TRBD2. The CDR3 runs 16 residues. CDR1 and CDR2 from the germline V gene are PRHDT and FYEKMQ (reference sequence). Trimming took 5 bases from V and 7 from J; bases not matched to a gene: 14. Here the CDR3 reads CASSPEKGRGGNEQFF. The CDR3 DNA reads TGTGCCAGCAGCCCAGAGAAAGGGAGGGGAGGGAATGAGCAGTTCTTC. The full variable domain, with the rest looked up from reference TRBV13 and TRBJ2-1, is AAGVIQSPRHLIKEKRETATLKCYPIPRHDTVYWYQQGPGQDPQFLISFYEKMQSDKGSIPDRFSAQQFSDYHSELNMSSLELGDSALYFCASSPEKGRGGNEQFFGPGTRLTVL.

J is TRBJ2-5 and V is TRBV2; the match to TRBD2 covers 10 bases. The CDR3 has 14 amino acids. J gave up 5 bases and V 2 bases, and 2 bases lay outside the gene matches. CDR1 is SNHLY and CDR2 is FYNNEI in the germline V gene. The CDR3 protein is CASSELAGAETQYF. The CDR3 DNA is TGTGCCAGCAGTGAACTAGCGGGAGCGGAGACCCAGTACTTC. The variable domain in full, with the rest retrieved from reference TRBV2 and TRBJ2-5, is EPEVTQTPSHQVTQMGQEVILRCVPISNHLYFYWYRQILGQKVEFLVSFYNNEISEKSEIFDDQFSVERPDGSNFTLKIRSTKLEDSAMYFCASSELAGAETQYFGPGTRLLVL.

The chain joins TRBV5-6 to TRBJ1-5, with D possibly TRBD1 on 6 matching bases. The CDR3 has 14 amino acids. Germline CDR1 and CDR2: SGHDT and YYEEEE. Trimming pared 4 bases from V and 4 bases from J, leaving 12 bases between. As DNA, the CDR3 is TGTGCCAGCAGCCGCCGGACAGCAAATCAGCCCCAGCATTTT. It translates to CASSRRTANQPQHF.

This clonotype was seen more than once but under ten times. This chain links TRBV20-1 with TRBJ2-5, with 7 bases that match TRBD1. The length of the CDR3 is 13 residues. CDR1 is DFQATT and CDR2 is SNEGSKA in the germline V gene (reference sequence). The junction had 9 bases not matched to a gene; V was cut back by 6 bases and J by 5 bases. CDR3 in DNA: TGCAGTGCCCCGGACAGGTTTTCGGAGACCCAGTACTTC. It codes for CSAPDRFSETQYF.

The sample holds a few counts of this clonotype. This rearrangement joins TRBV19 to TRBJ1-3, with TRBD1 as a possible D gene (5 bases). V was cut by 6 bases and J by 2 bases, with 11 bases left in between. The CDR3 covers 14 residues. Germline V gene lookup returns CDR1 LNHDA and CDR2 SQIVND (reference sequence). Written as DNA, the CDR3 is TGTGCCAGTAGCGCCCGGGACGCTGGAAACACCATATATTTT. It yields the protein CASSARDAGNTIYF.

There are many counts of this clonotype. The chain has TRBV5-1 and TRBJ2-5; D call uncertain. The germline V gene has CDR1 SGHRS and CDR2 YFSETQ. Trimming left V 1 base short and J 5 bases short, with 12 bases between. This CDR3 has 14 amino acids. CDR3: CASSLWQGGETQYF. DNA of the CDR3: TGCGCCAGCAGCTTGTGGCAAGGTGGGGAGACCCAGTACTTC.

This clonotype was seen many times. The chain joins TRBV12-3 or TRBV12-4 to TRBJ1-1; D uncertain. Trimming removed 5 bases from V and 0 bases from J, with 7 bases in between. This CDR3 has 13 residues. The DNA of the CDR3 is TGTGCCAGCAGTCCCCAATTGAACACTGAAGCTTTCTTT. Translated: CASSPQLNTEAFF.

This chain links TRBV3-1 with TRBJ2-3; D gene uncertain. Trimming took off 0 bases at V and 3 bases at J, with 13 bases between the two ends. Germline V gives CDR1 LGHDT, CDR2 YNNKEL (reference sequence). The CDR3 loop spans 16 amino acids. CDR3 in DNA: TGTGCCAGCAGCCAAGAAGGAGCTTCAAGGACAGATACGCAGTATTTT. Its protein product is CASSQEGASRTDTQYF.

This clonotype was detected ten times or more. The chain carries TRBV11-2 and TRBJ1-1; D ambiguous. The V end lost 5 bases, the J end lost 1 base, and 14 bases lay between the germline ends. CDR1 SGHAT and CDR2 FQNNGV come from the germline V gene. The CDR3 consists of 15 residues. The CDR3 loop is CASSPRWVTNTEAFF. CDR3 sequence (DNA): TGTGCCAGCAGCCCGAGGTGGGTAACGAACACTGAAGCTTTCTTT.

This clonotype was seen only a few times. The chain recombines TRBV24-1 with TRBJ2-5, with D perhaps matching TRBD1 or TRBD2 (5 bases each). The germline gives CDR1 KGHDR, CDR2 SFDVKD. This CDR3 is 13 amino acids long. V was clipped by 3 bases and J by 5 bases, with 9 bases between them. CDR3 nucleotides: TGTGCCACCAGTGATGGGGGTAGTGAGACCCAGTACTTC. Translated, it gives CATSDGGSETQYF.

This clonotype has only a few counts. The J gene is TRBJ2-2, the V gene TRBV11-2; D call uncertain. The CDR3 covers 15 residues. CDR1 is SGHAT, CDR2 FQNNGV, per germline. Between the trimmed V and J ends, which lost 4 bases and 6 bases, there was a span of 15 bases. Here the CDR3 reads CASSSPSLSAGELFF. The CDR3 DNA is TGTGCCAGCAGCTCCCCCTCTCTCTCGGCCGGGGAGCTGTTTTTT. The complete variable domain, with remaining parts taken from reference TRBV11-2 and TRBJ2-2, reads EAGVAQSPRYKIIEKRQSVAFWCNPISGHATLYWYQQILGQGPKLLIQFQNNGVVDDSQLPKDRFSAERLKGVDSTLKIQPAKLEDSAVYLCASSSPSLSAGELFFGEGSRLTVL.

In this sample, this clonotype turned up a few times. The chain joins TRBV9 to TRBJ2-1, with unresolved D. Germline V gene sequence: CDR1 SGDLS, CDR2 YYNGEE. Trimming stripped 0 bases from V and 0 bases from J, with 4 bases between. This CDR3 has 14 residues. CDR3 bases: TGTGCCAGCAGCGTAGGGGACTCCTACAATGAGCAGTTCTTC. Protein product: CASSVGDSYNEQFF.

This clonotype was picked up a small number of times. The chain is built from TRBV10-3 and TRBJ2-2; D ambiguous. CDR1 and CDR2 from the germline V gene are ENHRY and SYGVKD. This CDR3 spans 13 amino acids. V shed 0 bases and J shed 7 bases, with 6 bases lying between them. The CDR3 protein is CAISESNGGELFF. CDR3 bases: TGTGCCATCAGTGAGTCGAACGGCGGGGAGCTGTTTTTT.

In DNA, the CDR3 is TGTGCCAGCAGCCAAGATTCACGACTGACCTACAATGAGCAGTTCTTC. Translating gives CASSQDSRLTYNEQFF. The V gene is TRBV3-1, the J gene TRBJ2-1; no clear D. The CDR3 length is 16 residues. V shed 0 bases and J shed 2 bases, with 11 bases lying between them. Germline values: CDR1 LGHDT, CDR2 YNNKEL (reference sequence).

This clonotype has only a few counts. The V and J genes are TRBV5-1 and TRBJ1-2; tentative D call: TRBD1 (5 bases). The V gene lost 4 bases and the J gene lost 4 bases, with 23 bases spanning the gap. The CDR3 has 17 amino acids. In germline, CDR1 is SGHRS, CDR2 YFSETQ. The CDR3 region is CASSQTAIEGSTYGYTF. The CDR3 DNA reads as TGCGCCAGCAGCCAGACAGCTATAGAAGGTTCTACCTATGGCTACACCTTC.